This T cell receptor beta chain was captured by sequencing in a study of T cells in Graves' hyperthyroidism and ophthalmopathy (dated by TCRdb to between 2019 and 2020). Study-wide context: Peripheral blood was collected at initial diagnosis, before any treatment. To identify TCR V-J signatures that set the groups apart, the researchers used a discovery cohort of about a hundred patients, made up of around 42 with Graves' ophthalmopathy and about 60 with stable Graves' hyperthyroidism. The roughly 91 discovery patients were randomly divided into training and test sets at a 7:3 ratio. Following sampling, methimazole starting at 30 mg daily was given to hyperthyroidism patients, and high-dose intravenous methylprednisolone was given to ophthalmopathy patients. Whether ophthalmopathy could be predicted prospectively was tested in an independent validation cohort made up of under 20 hyperthyroidism patients plus 17 patients who later progressed to ophthalmopathy. According to the paper, TCR Vbeta CDR3 sequencing was carried out on 135 peripheral blood samples, which came from some 41 ophthalmopathy, 70 to 80 hyperthyroidism and some 17 progressor patients. The study also compared thyroid tissue and blood T-cell repertoires from five or six Graves' hyperthyroidism patients. What the study reported, not specific to this receptor: Most expanded thyroid clonotypes (frequency above 0.001) were also detected in blood, a finding suggesting that blood repertoires may reflect thyroid immune responses. No statistical method was used to fix the sample size in advance, and group allocation was not hidden from the investigators. Ophthalmopathy was separated from stable hyperthyroidism by a 13 V-J signature model, with approximately 86% sensitivity and approximately 84% specificity obtained in cross-validation and 80%/75% obtained in testing. In validation, the model predicted progression to ophthalmopathy with approximately 70% sensitivity and 72% to 85% specificity, a median of 6.5 months before onset.

The germline V gene supplies CDR1 MDHEN and CDR2 SYDVKM. V is trimmed back by 6 bases and J by 3 bases, and the junction contains 7 bases that no gene match accounts for. The CDR3 holds 14 amino acids from the cysteine to the phenylalanine. Only CDR3 DNA is held: 42 bases, read in frame from base 1. The TCR beta CDR3 regions were amplified from the RNA transcripts. The first round of RT-PCR for the TCR CDR3 was performed with the HTBI primer set and the Qiagen OneStep RT-PCR kit. A second multiplex PCR round built the libraries, followed by size selection and purification. Sequencing of the libraries was done on an Illumina HiSeq2000 using paired-end 100 bp reads. Processing in the source paper ran as follows. SOAPnuke was used to process the raw data, throwing out any read that contained adapters or uncalled bases, had a mean Phred below 15, or lacked an exact constant-primer or identifier match. COPE v1.2.5 was used to merge the high-quality paired reads, and each unique nucleotide sequence was defined as a clonotype. MiTCR v1.1 was used to align clonotypes to the IMGT TRBV, TRBD and TRBJ reference segments. Only V-J combinations with frequency above 0.0001, covering about 99% of repertoires, were analysed. A TCS score was defined as the ratio of F50 (clonal expansion) to E x V (chaos), with BLOSUM62-based TCRdist applied between CDR3 peptides within each V-J. Welch's t-statistics and random forest reduced 500 to 650 V-J features to some 14, which were used in a naive Bayes classifier (R e1071). In-frame beta chains were kept once TCRdb had trimmed the public reads at Q25 with fastp and called clones with MiXCR. Merged by CDR3 protein, the rows form single entries marked with the most common genes and DNA. The V and J calls come from TCRdb's annotation, not from the publication. This sample gives approximately 330,000 distinct CDR3 sequences in total; roughly 18% of them show up just once. 49% of the sample rests with the top ten.

Graves' hyperthyroidism was defined as stable when no progression to ophthalmopathy occurred over 18 months of follow-up. The hyperthyroidism patients were between 18 and 65 years old and newly diagnosed, with a disease duration of less than 2 months. Patients with uncontrolled infections, other autoimmune diseases, pregnancy or lactation were excluded. Diagnoses relied on clinical symptoms, serum thyroxine and TRAb, thyroid ultrasound and orbital computed tomography. PBMCs were isolated from more than 9 ml of fresh peripheral blood by Ficoll-Paque density gradient centrifugation. Total RNA was extracted using Trizol reagent, and RNA quality was assessed on an Agilent 2100 Bioanalyzer. This clonotype was recorded at least ten times. Its antigen is unknown. No base qualities exist here, and no much larger clone lies one base off it.

Sequenced: blood. The chain uses TRBV28 and TRBJ1-2, with 7 bases matching TRBD1. The sequence derives from a woman in her 50s with Graves' hyperthyroidism. The CDR3 region reads CASRRRQGHYGYTF. The bases read TGTGCCAGCAGGCGAAGACAGGGTCACTATGGCTACACCTTC.